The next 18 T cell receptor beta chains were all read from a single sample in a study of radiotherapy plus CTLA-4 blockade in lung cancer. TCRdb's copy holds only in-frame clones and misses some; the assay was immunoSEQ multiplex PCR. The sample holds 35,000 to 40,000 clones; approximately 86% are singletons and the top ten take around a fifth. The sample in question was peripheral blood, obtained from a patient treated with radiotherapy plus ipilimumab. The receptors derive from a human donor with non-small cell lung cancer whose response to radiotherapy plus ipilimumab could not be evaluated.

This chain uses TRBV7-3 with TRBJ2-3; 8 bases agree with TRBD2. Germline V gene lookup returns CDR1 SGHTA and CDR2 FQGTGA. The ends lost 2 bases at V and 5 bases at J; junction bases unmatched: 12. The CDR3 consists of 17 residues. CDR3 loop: CASSLLFQGAGVDTQYF. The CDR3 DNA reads TGTGCCAGCAGCTTATTATTTCAGGGAGCGGGAGTAGATACGCAGTATTTT. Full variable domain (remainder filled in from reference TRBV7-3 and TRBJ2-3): GAGVSQTPSNKVTEKGKYVELRCDPISGHTALYWYRQSLGQGPEFLIYFQGTGAADDSGLPNDRFFAVRPEGSVSTLKIQRTERGDSAVYLCASSLLFQGAGVDTQYFGPGTRLTVL.

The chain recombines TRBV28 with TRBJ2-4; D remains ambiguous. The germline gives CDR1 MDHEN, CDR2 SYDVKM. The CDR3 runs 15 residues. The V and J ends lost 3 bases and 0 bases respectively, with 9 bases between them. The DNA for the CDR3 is TGTGCCAGCAGTTTCCCCGGTATAGCCAAAAACATTCAGTACTTC. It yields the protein CASSFPGIAKNIQYF.

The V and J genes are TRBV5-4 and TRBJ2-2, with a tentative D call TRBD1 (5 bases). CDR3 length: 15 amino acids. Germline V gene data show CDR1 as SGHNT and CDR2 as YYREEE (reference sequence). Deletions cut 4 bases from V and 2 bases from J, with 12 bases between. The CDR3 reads CASSRQWDNTGELFF. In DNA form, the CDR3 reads TGTGCCAGCAGCCGACAGTGGGATAACACCGGGGAGCTGTTTTTT.

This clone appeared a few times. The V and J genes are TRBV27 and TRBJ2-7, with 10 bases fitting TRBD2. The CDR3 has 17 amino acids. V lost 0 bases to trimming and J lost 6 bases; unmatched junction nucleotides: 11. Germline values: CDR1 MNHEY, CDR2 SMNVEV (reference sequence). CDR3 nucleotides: TGTGCCAGCAGTTTATCGGCAGGGGGCCTAGCGGGAGTCGAGCAGTACTTC. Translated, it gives CASSLSAGGLAGVEQYF.

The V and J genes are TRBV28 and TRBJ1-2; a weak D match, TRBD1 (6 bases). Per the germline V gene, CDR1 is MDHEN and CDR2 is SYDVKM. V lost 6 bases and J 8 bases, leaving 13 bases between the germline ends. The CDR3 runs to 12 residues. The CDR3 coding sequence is TGTGCCAGCAGAAACAGGGTGAGGGGCTACACCTTC. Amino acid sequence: CASRNRVRGYTF.

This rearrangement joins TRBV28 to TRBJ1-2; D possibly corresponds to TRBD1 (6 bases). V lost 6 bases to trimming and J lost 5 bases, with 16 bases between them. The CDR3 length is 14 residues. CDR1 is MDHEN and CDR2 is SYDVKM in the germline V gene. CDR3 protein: CASSAVRQEYGYTF. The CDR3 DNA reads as TGTGCCAGCAGCGCCGTCCGACAGGAGTATGGCTACACCTTC.

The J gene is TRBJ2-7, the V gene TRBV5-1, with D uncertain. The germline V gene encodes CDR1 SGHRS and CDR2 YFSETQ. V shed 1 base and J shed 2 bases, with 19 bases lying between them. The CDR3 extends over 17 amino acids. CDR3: CASSLPTRSHLAYEQYF. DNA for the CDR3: TGCGCCAGCAGCTTGCCTACTCGGTCCCACTTGGCCTACGAGCAGTACTTC.

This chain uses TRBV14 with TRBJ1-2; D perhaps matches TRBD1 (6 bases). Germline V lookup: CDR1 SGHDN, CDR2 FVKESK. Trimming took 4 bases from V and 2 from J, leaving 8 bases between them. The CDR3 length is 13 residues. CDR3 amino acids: CASSPGQNYGYTF. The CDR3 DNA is TGTGCCAGCAGCCCGGGACAAAACTATGGCTACACCTTC.

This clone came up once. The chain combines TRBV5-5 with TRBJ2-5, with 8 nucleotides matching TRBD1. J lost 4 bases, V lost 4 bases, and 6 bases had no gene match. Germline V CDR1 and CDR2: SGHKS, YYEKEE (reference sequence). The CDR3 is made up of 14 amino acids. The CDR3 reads CASSRGQGRETQYF. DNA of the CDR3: TGTGCCAGCAGCCGCGGACAGGGCAGAGAGACCCAGTACTTC.

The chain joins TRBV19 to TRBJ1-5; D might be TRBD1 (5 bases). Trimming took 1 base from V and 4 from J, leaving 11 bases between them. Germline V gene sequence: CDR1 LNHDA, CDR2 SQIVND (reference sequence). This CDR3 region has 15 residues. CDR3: CASSIGPRQNQPQHF. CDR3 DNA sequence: TGTGCCAGTAGTATAGGCCCACGACAGAATCAGCCCCAGCATTTT.

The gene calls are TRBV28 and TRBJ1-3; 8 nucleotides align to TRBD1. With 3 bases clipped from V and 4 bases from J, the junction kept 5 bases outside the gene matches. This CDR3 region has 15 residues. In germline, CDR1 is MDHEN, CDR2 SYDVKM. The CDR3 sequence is CASSFGQGYGNTIYF. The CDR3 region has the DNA TGTGCCAGCAGTTTTGGACAGGGATACGGAAACACCATATATTTT.

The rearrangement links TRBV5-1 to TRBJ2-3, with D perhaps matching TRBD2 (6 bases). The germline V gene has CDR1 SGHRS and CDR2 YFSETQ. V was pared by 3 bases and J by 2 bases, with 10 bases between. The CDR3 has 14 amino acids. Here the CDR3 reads CASSSDYYTDTQYF. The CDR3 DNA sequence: TGCGCCAGCAGCTCGGACTATTACACAGATACGCAGTATTTT.

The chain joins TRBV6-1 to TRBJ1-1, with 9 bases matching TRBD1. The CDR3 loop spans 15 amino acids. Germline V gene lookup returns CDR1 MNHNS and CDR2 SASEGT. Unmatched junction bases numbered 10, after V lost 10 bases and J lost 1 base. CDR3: CAIQDPGQGNTEAFF. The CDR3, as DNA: TGTGCCATCCAAGATCCGGGACAGGGGAACACTGAAGCTTTCTTT.

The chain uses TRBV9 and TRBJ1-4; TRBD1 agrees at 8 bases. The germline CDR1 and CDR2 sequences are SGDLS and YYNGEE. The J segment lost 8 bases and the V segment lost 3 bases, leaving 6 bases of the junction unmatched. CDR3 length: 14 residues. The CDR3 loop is CASSGGTGSEKLFF. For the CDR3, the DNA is TGTGCCAGCAGCGGCGGGACAGGCTCCGAAAAACTGTTTTTT.

The CDR3 nucleotides are TGTGCCAGCAGCCTAGACCCGTACTCCTTATACGAGCAGTACTTC. This translates into CASSLDPYSLYEQYF. The chain recombines TRBV27 with TRBJ2-7; the D is unclear. CDR3 length equals 15 residues. Trimming stripped 6 bases from V and 4 bases from J, with 19 bases between. CDR1 is MNHEY, CDR2 SMNVEV, per germline (reference sequence).

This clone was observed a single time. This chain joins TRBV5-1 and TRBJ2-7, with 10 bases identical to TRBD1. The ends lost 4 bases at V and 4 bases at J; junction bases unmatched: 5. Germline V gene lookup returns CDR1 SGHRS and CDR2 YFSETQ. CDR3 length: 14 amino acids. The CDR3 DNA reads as TGCGCCAGCAGCCCGGGACAGGGGCAGTACGAGCAGTACTTC. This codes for CASSPGQGQYEQYF.

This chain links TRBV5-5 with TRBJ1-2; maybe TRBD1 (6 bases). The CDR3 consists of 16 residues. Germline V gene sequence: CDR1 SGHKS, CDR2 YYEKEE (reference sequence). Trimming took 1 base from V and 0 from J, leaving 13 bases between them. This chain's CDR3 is CASSLWGRRSNYGYTF. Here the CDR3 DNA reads TGTGCCAGCAGCTTGTGGGGGCGCAGGTCTAACTATGGCTACACCTTC.

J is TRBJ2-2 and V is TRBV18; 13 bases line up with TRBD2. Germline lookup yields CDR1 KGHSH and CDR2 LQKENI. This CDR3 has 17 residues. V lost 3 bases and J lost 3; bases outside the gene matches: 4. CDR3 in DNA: TGTGCCAGCTCACCGGGGACTAGCGGGATTTACACCGGGGAGCTGTTTTTT. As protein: CASSPGTSGIYTGELFF.